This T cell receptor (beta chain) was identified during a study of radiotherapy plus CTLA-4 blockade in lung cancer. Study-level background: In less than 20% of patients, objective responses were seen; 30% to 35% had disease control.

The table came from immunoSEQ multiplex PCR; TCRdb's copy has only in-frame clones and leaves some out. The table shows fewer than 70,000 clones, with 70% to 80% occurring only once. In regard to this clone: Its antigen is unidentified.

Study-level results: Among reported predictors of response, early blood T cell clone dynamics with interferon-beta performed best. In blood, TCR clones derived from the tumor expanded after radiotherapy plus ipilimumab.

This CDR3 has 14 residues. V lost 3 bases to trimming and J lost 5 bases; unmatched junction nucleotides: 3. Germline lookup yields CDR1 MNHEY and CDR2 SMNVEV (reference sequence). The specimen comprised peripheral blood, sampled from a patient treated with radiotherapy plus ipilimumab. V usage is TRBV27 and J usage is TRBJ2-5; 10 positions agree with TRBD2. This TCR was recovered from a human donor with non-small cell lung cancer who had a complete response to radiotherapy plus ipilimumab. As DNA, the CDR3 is TGTGCCAGCAGTTTTCTAGCGGGGGATGAGACCCAGTACTTC. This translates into CASSFLAGDETQYF.